The 6 T cell receptor beta chains presented below share a single source sample, sequenced in a study of technical replicates of blood from a few donors (dated by TCRdb to 2017 to 2019). The library was obtained by the immunoSEQ multiplex PCR assay. TCRdb obtained this table from immuneACCESS and retained in-frame rearrangements with V and J assigned. These tables miss some clones; where compared with another copy, unresolved V genes account for less than half of the shortfall, and the remainder is unexplained. Across this sample there are approximately 70,000 clones, with about 92% seen only once. 0.42% of the sample comes from the top ten. Sample: T cells isolated from PBMCs. These receptors all stem from a human donor in good health.

The genes are TRBV28 and TRBJ2-1; D remains ambiguous. Germline V gives CDR1 MDHEN, CDR2 SYDVKM. This CDR3 spans 15 amino acids. V lost 6 bases to trimming and J lost 2 bases, with 14 bases between them. The DNA of the CDR3 is TGTGCCAGCAGCCTTACTAAAAGCCCCTACAATGAGCAGTTCTTC. Residues: CASSLTKSPYNEQFF.

This chain joins TRBV18 and TRBJ2-7; 9 bases map to TRBD1. The CDR3 contains 14 residues. V lost 0 bases, J lost 3 bases, and 0 bases stayed unmatched. The V gene's germline CDR1 is KGHSH and CDR2 LQKENI. Written as DNA, the CDR3 is TGTGCCAGCTCACCACCGGACAGGGGCTACGAGCAGTACTTC. Its translation is CASSPPDRGYEQYF. The full variable domain, its missing parts supplied by reference TRBV18 and TRBJ2-7, is NAGVMQNPRHLVRRRGQEARLRCSPMKGHSHVYWYRQLPEEGLKFMVYLQKENIIDESGMPKERFSAEFPKEGPSILRIQQVVRGDSAAYFCASSPPDRGYEQYFGPGTRLTVT.

The chain combines TRBV27 with TRBJ1-2; D perhaps matches TRBD1 (5 bases). CDR3 length: 18 amino acids. The germline V gene has CDR1 MNHEY and CDR2 SMNVEV (reference sequence). Trimming took off 5 bases at V and 3 bases at J, with 25 bases between the two ends. CDR3 residues: CASSTLGGAALSHYGYTF. For the CDR3, the DNA is TGTGCCAGCAGTACCTTGGGAGGGGCGGCCCTAAGTCACTATGGCTACACCTTC.

This clone was seen only once. This sequence joins TRBV10-2 and TRBJ2-3; 11 bases align to TRBD2. The CDR3 runs to 15 residues. J lost 3 bases, V lost 5 bases, and 4 bases had no gene match. Germline V gene data show CDR1 as WSHSY and CDR2 as SAAADI. CDR3 sequence: CASSLLAGVTDTQYF. As DNA, the CDR3 is TGCGCCAGCAGTTTACTAGCGGGAGTGACAGATACGCAGTATTTT.

The chain employs TRBV5-5 and TRBJ2-1; 10 bases map to TRBD1. V gave up 4 bases and J gave up 6 bases; unmatched junction bases: 7. The CDR3 covers 15 residues. Germline V lookup: CDR1 SGHKS, CDR2 YYEKEE (reference sequence). CDR3 DNA: TGTGCCAGCAGCAGTCCCGGGACAGGGGCCAATGAGCAGTTCTTC. Translated: CASSSPGTGANEQFF.

The V call is TRBV27, the J call TRBJ1-2; D gene ambiguous. The CDR3 spans 14 residues. With 0 bases removed from V and 7 bases from J, the gap between germline ends came to 12 bases. CDR1 is MNHEY and CDR2 is SMNVEV in the germline V gene (reference sequence). In nucleotides, the CDR3 is TGTGCCAGCAGTTTATCGTATGGCTCAGGTGGCTACACCTTC. Translating it yields CASSLSYGSGGYTF.